This T cell receptor (beta chain) was sequenced in a study of T-cell reconstitution after alpha-beta-depleted transplantation in children. As it was prepared, the TCRbeta library received unique molecular identifiers. TCRdb reprocessed the PCR reads with MiXCR, giving one entry per CDR3 protein. The sample lists about 72,000 distinct CDR3 sequences, about 7% occurring once. This clonotype was detected many times. The material was PBMCs from the stem cell graft donor, obtained from the stem cell graft. This receptor was taken from a human donor who donated a stem cell graft to a child with acute lymphoblastic leukemia.

The CDR3 is CASSQGLAGGPGTDTQYF. The CDR3 DNA is TGTGCCAGCAGCCAAGGGTTAGCGGGGGGGCCGGGCACAGATACGCAGTATTTT. The V and J genes are TRBV4-2 and TRBJ2-3; 11 positions agree with TRBD2. The V gene end was trimmed by 1 base and the J gene end by 1 base; junction bases not matched to a gene: 7. The CDR3 contains 18 residues. Germline CDR1 LGHNA, CDR2 YNFKEQ.